The source of this TCR beta chain is a study of cytomegalovirus exposure and HLA in healthy donors. Regarding the study as a whole: Association of 15,000 to 20,000 TCR beta sequences with HLA alleles was found at 0.05 false discovery rate in a later analysis. From TCR beta sequences, most subjects' HLA-A and HLA-B alleles were reportedly predicted accurately. Earlier findings revealed that most TCR beta V segments proved productive either about 87% or about 30% of the time.

As to this clone: Antigen specificity is unknown.

CDR3 length: 14 residues. The ends lost 0 bases at V and 8 bases at J; junction bases unmatched: 3. Primers: 60 Vbeta forward and 13 Jbeta reverse. Data came from immunoSEQ multiplex PCR; TCRdb stores just in-frame clones and leaves some out. The sample has around 110,000 clones, over 60% seen once. The clonotype was recovered from a man younger than 45 in good health and CMV-seropositive. The V and J genes are TRBV5-3 and TRBJ2-1; 9 bases are shared with TRBD2. TRBV5-3 is designated an ORF whose function remains uncertain. Sequencing was performed on PBMCs. The CDR3 sequence is CARSLERGADEQFF. CDR3 in DNA: TGTGCCAGAAGCTTGGAGCGGGGGGCGGATGAGCAGTTCTTC.